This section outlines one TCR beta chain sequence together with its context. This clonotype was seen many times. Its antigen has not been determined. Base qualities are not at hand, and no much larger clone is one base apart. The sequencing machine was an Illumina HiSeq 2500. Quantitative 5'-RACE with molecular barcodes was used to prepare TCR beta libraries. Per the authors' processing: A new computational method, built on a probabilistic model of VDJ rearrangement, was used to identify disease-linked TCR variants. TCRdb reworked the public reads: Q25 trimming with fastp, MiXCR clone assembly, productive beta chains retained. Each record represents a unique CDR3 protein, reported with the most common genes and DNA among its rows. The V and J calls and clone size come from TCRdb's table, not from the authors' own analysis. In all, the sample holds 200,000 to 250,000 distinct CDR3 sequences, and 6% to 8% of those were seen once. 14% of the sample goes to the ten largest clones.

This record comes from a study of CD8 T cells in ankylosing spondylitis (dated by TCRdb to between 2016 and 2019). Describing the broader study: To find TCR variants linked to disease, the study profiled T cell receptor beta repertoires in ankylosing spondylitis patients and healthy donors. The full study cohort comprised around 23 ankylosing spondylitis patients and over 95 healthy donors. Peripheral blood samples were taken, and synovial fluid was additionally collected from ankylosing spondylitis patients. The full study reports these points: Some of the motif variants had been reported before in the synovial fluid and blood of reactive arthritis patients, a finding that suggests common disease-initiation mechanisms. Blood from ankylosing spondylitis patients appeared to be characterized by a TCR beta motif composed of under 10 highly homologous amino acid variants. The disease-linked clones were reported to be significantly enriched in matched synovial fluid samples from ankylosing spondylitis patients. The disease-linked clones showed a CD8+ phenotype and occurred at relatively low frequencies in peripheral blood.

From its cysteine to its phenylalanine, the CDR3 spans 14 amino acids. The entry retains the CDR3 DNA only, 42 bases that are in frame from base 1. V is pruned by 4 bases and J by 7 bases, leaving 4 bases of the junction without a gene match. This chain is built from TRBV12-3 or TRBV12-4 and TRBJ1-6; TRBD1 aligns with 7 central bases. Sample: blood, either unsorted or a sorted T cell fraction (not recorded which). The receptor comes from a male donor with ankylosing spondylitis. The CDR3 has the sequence CASSSGGRNSPLHF. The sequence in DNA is TGTGCCAGCAGTTCAGGGGGGCGAAATTCACCCCTCCACTTT.